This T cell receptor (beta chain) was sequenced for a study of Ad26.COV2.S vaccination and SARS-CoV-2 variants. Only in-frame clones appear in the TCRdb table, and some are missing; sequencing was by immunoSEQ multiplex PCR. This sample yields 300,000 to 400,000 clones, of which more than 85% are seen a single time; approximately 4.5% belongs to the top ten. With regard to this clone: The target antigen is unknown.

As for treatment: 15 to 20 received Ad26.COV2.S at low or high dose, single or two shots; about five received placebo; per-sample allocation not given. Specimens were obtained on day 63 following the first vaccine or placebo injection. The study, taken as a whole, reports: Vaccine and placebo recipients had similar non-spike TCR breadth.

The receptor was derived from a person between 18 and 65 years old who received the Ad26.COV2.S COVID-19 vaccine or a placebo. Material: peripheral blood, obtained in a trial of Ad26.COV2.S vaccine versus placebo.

CDR3 loop: CASSLYRGTYNEQFF. The CDR3 coding sequence is TGTGCCAGCAGCTTGTATCGCGGGACCTACAATGAGCAGTTCTTC. The chain is built from TRBV5-6 and TRBJ2-1; a weak D match, TRBD2 (6 bases). The CDR3 totals 15 residues. Trimming cost V 1 base and J 2 bases, with 10 bases left between them. CDR1 SGHDT and CDR2 YYEEEE come from the germline V gene. The whole variable domain, filled in from reference TRBV5-6 and TRBJ2-1, reads DAGVTQSPTHLIKTRGQQVTLRCSPKSGHDTVSWYQQALGQGPQFIFQYYEEEERQRGNFPDRFSGHQFPNYSSELNVNALLLGDSALYLCASSLYRGTYNEQFFGPGTRLTVL.